The 16 T cell receptor beta chains below all came from one sample that was sequenced in a study of blood T cell repertoires in COVID-19. Here immunoSEQ multiplex PCR was the method, and the copy in TCRdb shows in-frame clones only, minus some. The repertoire includes around 110,000 clones, less than 85% of them detected once, and 2% to 2.5% sits in the top ten. The sample was peripheral blood. The receptors come from a man younger than 45 with acute or convalescent COVID-19.

DNA of the CDR3: TGCGCCAGCAGCTTGCCCCGGACAGGGACCCGTGGGACGTCCTACGAGCAGTACTTC. Translation: CASSLPRTGTRGTSYEQYF. The rearrangement uses TRBV5-1 and TRBJ2-7; TRBD1 agrees at 8 bases. The germline V gene has CDR1 SGHRS and CDR2 YFSETQ. The ends lost 1 base at V and 1 base at J; junction bases unmatched: 16. The CDR3 is 19 residues long.

This chain connects TRBV2 to TRBJ2-2, with 12 bases fitting TRBD2. Germline lookup yields CDR1 SNHLY and CDR2 FYNNEI. J lost 4 bases, V lost 6 bases, and 6 bases had no gene match. CDR3 length equals 16 residues. DNA of the CDR3: TGTGCCAGCAGAGGCGGACTAGCGGGATTCACCGGGGAGCTGTTTTTT. Its translation is CASRGGLAGFTGELFF.

The CDR3 protein is CASSIDGLSYEQYF. In DNA form, the CDR3 reads TGTGCCAGTAGTATAGACGGACTTTCCTACGAGCAGTACTTC. The rearrangement joins TRBV19 to TRBJ2-7, with D perhaps TRBD2 (5 bases). The ends were cut back, 0 bases at V and 1 base at J, with 7 bases in the middle. Looked up from germline, CDR1 is LNHDA and CDR2 is SQIVND (reference sequence). The CDR3 loop spans 14 amino acids.

This clone was counted between two and nine times. The rearrangement uses TRBV7-6 and TRBJ2-2, with D unresolved. The CDR3 consists of 15 residues. Germline values: CDR1 SGHVS, CDR2 FNYEAQ. V was trimmed by 0 bases and J by 0 bases, leaving 5 bases between them. The CDR3 spells CASSLAYSNTGELFF. In DNA form, the CDR3 reads TGTGCCAGCAGCTTAGCGTACTCGAACACCGGGGAGCTGTTTTTT.

This clone was observed a single time. The DNA for the CDR3 is TGTGCCAGCAGCTTAACGGGTCCAGGGACAGGGTACAATGAGCAGTTCTTC. Protein sequence: CASSLTGPGTGYNEQFF. V and J are TRBV7-3 and TRBJ2-1, with 9 bases identical to TRBD1. This CDR3 is built from 17 residues. V was pared by 0 bases and J by 4 bases, with 7 bases of the junction left unmatched. Germline V lookup: CDR1 SGHTA, CDR2 FQGTGA.

CDR3 in DNA: TGTGCCAGCAGCTTGGACGGGGGGTATGGCTACACCTTC. Encoded protein: CASSLDGGYGYTF. The gene calls are TRBV5-5 and TRBJ1-2; a possible D gene is TRBD1 (5 bases). Germline loops: CDR1 SGHKS, CDR2 YYEKEE (reference sequence). CDR3 length equals 13 residues. The germline V and J ends were trimmed by 0 bases and 5 bases, with 8 bases remaining between them.

CDR3 DNA sequence: TGTGCCAGCAGTACCGCTAGCGGGAGCTCCTACAATGAGCAGTTCTTC. It encodes CASSTASGSSYNEQFF. V and J are TRBV27 and TRBJ2-1; the match to TRBD2 covers 10 bases. Germline V gives CDR1 MNHEY, CDR2 SMNVEV (reference sequence). This CDR3 region has 16 residues. V lost 5 bases, J lost 0 bases, and 4 bases stayed unmatched.

In this sample, this clone turned up a few times. The chain employs TRBV5-1 and TRBJ2-7; no definite D call. CDR1 is SGHRS and CDR2 is YFSETQ in the germline V gene. Trimming shortened V by 8 bases and J by 2 bases, and 11 bases separated the two germline ends. CDR3 length: 12 amino acids. The CDR3 sequence is CASREYTYEQYF. The CDR3 coding sequence is TGCGCCAGTAGAGAGTATACCTACGAGCAGTACTTC.

The J gene is TRBJ2-7, the V gene TRBV2; 8 positions match TRBD1. V lost 5 bases, J lost 5 bases, and 5 bases stayed unmatched. The CDR3 contains 13 residues. Germline lookup yields CDR1 SNHLY and CDR2 FYNNEI. In DNA, the CDR3 is TGTGCCAGCAGTCAAGACAGGGGCAACGAGCAGTACGTC. Encoded protein: CASSQDRGNEQYV.

The gene calls are TRBV27 and TRBJ1-6; D ambiguous. The CDR3 sequence is 16 residues long. V was cut by 5 bases and J by 10 bases, with 21 bases left in between. Germline loops: CDR1 MNHEY, CDR2 SMNVEV (reference sequence). The CDR3 reads CASSTRSKSIRSPLHF. CDR3 in DNA: TGTGCCAGCAGTACTCGATCGAAAAGTATTAGATCACCCCTCCACTTT.

V is TRBV5-4 and J is TRBJ1-2; 7 bases align to TRBD1. Germline V gene lookup returns CDR1 SGHNT and CDR2 YYREEE (reference sequence). CDR3 length equals 16 residues. With V trimmed by 3 bases and J by 0 bases, 8 bases remained unmatched. CDR3 nucleotides: TGTGCCAGCAGCTCGGGACAGTTGAGGACTAACTATGGCTACACCTTC. As protein: CASSSGQLRTNYGYTF.

V gene TRBV9 combines with J gene TRBJ2-2; D is unclear. Trimming left V 6 bases short and J 8 bases short, with 14 bases between. In germline, CDR1 is SGDLS, CDR2 YYNGEE. CDR3 length equals 13 residues. The CDR3 loop is CASTQDVAGELFF. The CDR3 DNA follows: TGTGCCAGCACCCAGGATGTGGCAGGGGAGCTGTTTTTT.

V is TRBV7-2 and J is TRBJ1-6; D unclear. Trimming removed 1 base at V and 6 bases at J, with 10 bases between. Germline V CDR1 and CDR2: SGHTA, FQGNSA. The CDR3 is 15 residues long. Here the CDR3 DNA reads TGTGCCAGCAGCTTAGAGCGCCTGGGTAATTCACCCCTCCACTTT. Residues: CASSLERLGNSPLHF.

This sequence joins TRBV6-6 and TRBJ1-5, with D perhaps TRBD1 (5 bases). The CDR3 sequence is 15 residues long. The germline gives CDR1 MNHNY, CDR2 SVGAGI (reference sequence). Deletions cut 0 bases from V and 2 bases from J, with 8 bases between. For the CDR3, the DNA is TGTGCCAGCAGTTACTCGTTAGGGGGCAATCAGCCCCAGCATTTT. Translated, it gives CASSYSLGGNQPQHF.

The chain couples TRBV15 to TRBJ1-2, with D maybe TRBD1 (6 bases). In germline, CDR1 is LNHNV, CDR2 YYDKDF (reference sequence). The CDR3 totals 15 residues. Trimming shortened V by 3 bases and J by 2 bases, and 13 bases separated the two germline ends. The CDR3 here is CATSSGGGTNYGYTF. CDR3 DNA sequence: TGTGCCACCAGCAGCGGGGGGGGCACCAACTATGGCTACACCTTC.

This clone was seen a single time. CDR3 amino acids: CAWSVGQPGNTIYF. The CDR3 nucleotides read TGTGCCTGGAGTGTCGGACAGCCTGGAAACACCATATATTTT. V is TRBV30 and J is TRBJ1-3; weak D call: TRBD1 (6 bases). Germline loops: CDR1 GTSNPN, CDR2 SVGIG (reference sequence). This CDR3 contains 14 residues. Trimming shortened V by 0 bases and J by 2 bases, and 8 bases separated the two germline ends. Drawing the rest from reference TRBV30 and TRBJ1-3, the complete variable domain is SQTIHQWPATLVQPVGSPLSLECTVEGTSNPNLYWYRQAAGRGLQLLFYSVGIGQISSEVPQNLSASRPQDRQFILSSKKLLLSDSGFYLCAWSVGQPGNTIYFGEGSWLTVV.